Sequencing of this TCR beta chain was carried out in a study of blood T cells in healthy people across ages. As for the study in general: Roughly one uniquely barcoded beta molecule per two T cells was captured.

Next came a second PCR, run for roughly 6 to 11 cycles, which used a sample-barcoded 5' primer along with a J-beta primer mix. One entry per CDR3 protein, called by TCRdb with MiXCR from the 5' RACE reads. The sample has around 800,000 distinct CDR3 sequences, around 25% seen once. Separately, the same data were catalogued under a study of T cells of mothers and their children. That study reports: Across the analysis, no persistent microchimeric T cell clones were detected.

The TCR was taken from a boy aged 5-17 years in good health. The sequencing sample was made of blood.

As DNA, the CDR3 is TGTGCCTGGACCACGGACATGGGCTATGGCTACACCTTC. This sequence encodes CAWTTDMGYGYTF. The rearrangement links TRBV30 to TRBJ1-2; D might be TRBD1 (5 bases). Germline V gene lookup returns CDR1 GTSNPN and CDR2 SVGIG (reference sequence). The CDR3 is 13 amino acids. The V end was cut by 4 bases, the J end by 4 bases, with 13 bases between.